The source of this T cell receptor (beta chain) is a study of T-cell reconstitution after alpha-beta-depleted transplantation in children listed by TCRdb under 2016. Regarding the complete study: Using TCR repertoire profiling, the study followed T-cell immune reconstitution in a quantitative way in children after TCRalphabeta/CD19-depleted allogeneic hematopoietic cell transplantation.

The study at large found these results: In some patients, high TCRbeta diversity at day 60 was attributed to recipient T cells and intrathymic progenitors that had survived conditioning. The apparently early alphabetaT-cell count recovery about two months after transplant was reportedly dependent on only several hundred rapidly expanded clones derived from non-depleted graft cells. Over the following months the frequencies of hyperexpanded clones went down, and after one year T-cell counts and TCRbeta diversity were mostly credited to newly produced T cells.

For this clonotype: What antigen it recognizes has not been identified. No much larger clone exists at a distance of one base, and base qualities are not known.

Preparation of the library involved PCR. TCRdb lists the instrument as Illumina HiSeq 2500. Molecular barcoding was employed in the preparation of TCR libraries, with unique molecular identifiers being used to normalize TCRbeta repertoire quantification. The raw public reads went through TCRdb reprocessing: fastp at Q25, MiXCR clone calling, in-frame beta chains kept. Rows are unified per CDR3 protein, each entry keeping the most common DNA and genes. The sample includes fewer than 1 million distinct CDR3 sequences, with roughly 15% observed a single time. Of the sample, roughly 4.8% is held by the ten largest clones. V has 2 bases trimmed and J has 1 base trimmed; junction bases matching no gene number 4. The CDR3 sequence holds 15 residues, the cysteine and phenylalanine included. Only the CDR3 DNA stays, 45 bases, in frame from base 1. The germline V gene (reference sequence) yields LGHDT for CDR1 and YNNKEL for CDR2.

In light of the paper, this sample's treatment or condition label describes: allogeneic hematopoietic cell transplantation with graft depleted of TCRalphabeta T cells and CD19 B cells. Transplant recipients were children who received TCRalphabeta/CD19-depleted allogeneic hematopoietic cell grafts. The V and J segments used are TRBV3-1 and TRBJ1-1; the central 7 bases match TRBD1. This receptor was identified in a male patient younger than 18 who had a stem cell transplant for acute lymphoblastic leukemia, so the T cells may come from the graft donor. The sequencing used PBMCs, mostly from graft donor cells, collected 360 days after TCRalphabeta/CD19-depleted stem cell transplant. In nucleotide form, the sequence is TGTGCCAGCAGCCAACCCGGGACAGAGAACACTGAAGCTTTCTTT. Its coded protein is CASSQPGTENTEAFF.